Presented here are 4 T cell receptor beta chains from one specimen sequenced in a study of STAT3 mutations in large granular lymphocyte leukemia. Method: immunoSEQ multiplex PCR; TCRdb's copy keeps in-frame clones and lacks some. The table shows over 5,000 clones, with under 80% occurring only once. These TCRs are of unknown antigen specificity. General observations from the study: Every T-cell large granular lymphocyte leukemia patient had at least one immunodominant TCR beta clonotype.

Sequenced input: peripheral blood mononuclear cells. All receptors derive from a man aged 35 to 55 with T-cell large granular lymphocyte leukemia. Some clones in this sample may be carry-over from other donors' samples.

J is TRBJ1-2 and V is TRBV11-2, with 9 bases matching TRBD1. The length of the CDR3 is 14 residues. CDR1 and CDR2 (germline): SGHAT, FQNNGV. The V gene end was trimmed by 4 bases and the J gene end by 4 bases; junction bases not matched to a gene: 4. This CDR3 is CASSWGQGPYGYTF. CDR3 bases: TGTGCCAGCAGCTGGGGACAGGGTCCCTATGGCTACACCTTC.

The chain is built from TRBV7-9 and TRBJ1-2, with TRBD1 matching 11 bases. Looked up from germline, CDR1 is SEHNR and CDR2 is FQNEAQ (reference sequence). V trimming: 1 base; J trimming: 6 bases; junction bases outside the gene matches: 4. The CDR3 is 15 amino acids. The CDR3: CASSLVGQGENGYTF. CDR3 nucleotide sequence: TGTGCCAGCAGCTTAGTGGGACAGGGGGAGAATGGCTACACCTTC.

The CDR3: CASSSTTQGTDTQYF. CDR3 nucleotides: TGTGCCAGCAGCTCGACAACACAGGGGACAGATACGCAGTATTTT. This chain joins TRBV11-2 and TRBJ2-3; TRBD1 aligns across 7 bases. CDR1 and CDR2 (germline): SGHAT, FQNNGV. The CDR3 has 15 residues. Trimming removed 4 bases from V and 3 bases from J; junction bases left unmatched: 7. The full variable domain, completed using reference TRBV11-2 and TRBJ2-3, is EAGVAQSPRYKIIEKRQSVAFWCNPISGHATLYWYQQILGQGPKLLIQFQNNGVVDDSQLPKDRFSAERLKGVDSTLKIQPAKLEDSAVYLCASSSTTQGTDTQYFGPGTRLTVL.

This rearrangement joins TRBV11-2 to TRBJ1-1; D not resolved. This CDR3 contains 11 residues. V dropped 5 bases and J dropped 11 bases, with 12 bases sitting between them. Germline lookup yields CDR1 SGHAT and CDR2 FQNNGV. The CDR3 sequence: CASSPRRDAFF. The CDR3, as DNA: TGTGCCAGCAGCCCCAGAAGAGATGCTTTCTTT.